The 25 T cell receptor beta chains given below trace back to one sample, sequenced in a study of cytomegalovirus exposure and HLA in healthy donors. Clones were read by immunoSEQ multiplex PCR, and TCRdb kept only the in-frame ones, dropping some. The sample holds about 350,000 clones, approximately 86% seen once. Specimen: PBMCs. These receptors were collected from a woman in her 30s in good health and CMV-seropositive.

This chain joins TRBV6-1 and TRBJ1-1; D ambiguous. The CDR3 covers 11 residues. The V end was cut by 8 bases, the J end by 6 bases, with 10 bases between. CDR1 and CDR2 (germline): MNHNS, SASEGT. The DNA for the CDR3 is TGTGCCAGCGGGGTCGGCGCTGAAGCTTTCTTT. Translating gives CASGVGAEAFF.

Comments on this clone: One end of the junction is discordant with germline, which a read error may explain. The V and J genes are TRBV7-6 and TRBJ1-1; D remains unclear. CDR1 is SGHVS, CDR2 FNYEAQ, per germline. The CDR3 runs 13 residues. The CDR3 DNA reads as TGTGCCAGCAGCCCGCAAAGCCGGGCCCCAAAGGGCTTT. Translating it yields CASSPQSRAPKGF.

CDR3 coding DNA: TGTGCCAGCAGTCTAGGAGGGAGGATAGGCGGGGAGCTGTTTTTT. It translates to CASSLGGRIGGELFF. The V call is TRBV6-6, the J call TRBJ2-2; TRBD2 might be the D (6 bases). CDR3 size: 15 residues. V lost 5 bases, J lost 7 bases, and 17 bases lay in between. In germline, CDR1 is MNHNY, CDR2 SVGAGI (reference sequence).

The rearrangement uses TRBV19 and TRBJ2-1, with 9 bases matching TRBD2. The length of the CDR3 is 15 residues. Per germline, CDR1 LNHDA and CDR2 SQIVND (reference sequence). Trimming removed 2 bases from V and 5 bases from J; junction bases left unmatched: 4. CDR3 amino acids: CASSIMASGDNEQFF. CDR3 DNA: TGTGCCAGTAGTATAATGGCTAGCGGGGACAATGAGCAGTTCTTC. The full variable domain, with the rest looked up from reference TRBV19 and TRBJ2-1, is DGGITQSPKYLFRKEGQNVTLSCEQNLNHDAMYWYRQDPGQGLRLIYYSQIVNDFQKGDIAEGYSVSREKKESFPLTVTSAQKNPTAFYLCASSIMASGDNEQFFGPGTRLTVL.

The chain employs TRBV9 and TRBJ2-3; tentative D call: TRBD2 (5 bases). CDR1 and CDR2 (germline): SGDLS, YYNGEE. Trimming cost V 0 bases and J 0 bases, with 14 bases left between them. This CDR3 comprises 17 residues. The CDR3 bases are TGTGCCAGCAGCGTAGCCCCGGGAATCACTAGCACAGATACGCAGTATTTT. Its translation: CASSVAPGITSTDTQYF.

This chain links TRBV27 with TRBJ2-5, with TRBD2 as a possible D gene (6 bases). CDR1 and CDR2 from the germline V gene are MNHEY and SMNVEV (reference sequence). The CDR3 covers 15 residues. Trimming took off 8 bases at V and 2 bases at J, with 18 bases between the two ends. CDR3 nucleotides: TGTGCCAGCTCCCGCTCGGGACTCACACAAGAGACCCAGTACTTC. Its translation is CASSRSGLTQETQYF.

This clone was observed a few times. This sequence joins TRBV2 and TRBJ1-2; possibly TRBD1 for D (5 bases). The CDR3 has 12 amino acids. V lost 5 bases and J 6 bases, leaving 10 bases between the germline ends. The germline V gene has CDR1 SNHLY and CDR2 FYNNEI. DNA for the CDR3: TGTGCCAGCAGTAAGGGGCCTGATGGCTACACCTTC. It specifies CASSKGPDGYTF.

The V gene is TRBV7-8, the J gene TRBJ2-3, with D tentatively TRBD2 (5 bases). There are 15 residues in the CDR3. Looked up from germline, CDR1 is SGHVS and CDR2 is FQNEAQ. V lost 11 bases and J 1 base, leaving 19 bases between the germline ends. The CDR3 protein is CAVGEPAPGTDTQYF. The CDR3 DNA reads TGTGCCGTCGGGGAGCCAGCTCCTGGCACAGATACGCAGTATTTT.

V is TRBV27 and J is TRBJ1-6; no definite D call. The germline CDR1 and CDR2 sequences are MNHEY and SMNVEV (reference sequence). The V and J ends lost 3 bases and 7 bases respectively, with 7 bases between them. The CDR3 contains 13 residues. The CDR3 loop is CASSFGLNSPLHF. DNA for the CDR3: TGTGCCAGCAGTTTCGGACTGAATTCACCCCTCCACTTT.

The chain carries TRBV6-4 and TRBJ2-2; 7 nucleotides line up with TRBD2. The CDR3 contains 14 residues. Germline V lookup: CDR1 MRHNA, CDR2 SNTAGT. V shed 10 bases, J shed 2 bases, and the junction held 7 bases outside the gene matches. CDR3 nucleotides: TGTGCCACCAGGGCGGGGGTTAACACCGGGGAGCTGTTTTTT. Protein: CATRAGVNTGELFF.

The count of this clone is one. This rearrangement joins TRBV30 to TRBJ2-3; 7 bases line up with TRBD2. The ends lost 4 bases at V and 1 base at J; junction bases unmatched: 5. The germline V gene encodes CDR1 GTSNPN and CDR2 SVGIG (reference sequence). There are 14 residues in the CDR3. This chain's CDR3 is CAWIKRGRTDTQYF. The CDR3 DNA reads TGTGCCTGGATTAAGCGGGGTCGCACAGATACGCAGTATTTT.

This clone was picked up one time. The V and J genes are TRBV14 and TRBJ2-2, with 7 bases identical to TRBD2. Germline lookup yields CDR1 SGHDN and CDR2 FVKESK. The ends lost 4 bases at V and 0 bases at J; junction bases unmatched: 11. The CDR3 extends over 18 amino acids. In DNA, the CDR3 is TGTGCCAGCAGCCCCCTCCGGAGCGGGGTTGCGAACACCGGGGAGCTGTTTTTT. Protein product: CASSPLRSGVANTGELFF.

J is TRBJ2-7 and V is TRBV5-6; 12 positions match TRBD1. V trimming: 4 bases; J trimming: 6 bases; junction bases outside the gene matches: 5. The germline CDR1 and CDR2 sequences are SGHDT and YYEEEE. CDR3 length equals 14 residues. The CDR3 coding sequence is TGTGCCAGCAGCCGGGGACAGGGGGCTGTCGAGCAGTACTTC. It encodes CASSRGQGAVEQYF.

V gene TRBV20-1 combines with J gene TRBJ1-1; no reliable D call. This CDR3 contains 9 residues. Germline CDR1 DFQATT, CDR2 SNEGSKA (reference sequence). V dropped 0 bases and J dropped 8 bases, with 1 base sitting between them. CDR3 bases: TGCAGTGCTAGAGAGGAAGCTTTCTTT. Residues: CSAREEAFF.

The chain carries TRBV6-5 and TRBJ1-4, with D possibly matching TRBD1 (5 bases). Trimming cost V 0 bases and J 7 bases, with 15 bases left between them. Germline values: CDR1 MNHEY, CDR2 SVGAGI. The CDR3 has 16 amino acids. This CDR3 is CASSYSIRVGGEKLFF. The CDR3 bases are TGTGCCAGCAGTTACTCGATCAGGGTTGGAGGTGAAAAACTGTTTTTT.

The chain's CDR3 is CAWSPGTASTGELFF. As DNA, the CDR3 is TGTGCCTGGAGTCCCGGGACAGCCTCCACCGGGGAGCTGTTTTTT. The gene calls are TRBV30 and TRBJ2-2; 7 bases agree with TRBD1. The CDR3 covers 15 residues. The V and J ends lost 2 bases and 4 bases, in that order; junction bases with no gene match: 7. Germline CDR1 GTSNPN, CDR2 SVGIG (reference sequence).

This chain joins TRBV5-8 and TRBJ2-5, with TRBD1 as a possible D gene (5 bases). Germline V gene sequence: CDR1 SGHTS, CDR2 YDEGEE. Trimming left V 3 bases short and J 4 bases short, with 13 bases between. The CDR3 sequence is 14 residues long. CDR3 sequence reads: CASSSRRELETQYF. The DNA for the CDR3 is TGTGCCAGCAGCTCCCGCAGGGAATTAGAGACCCAGTACTTC.

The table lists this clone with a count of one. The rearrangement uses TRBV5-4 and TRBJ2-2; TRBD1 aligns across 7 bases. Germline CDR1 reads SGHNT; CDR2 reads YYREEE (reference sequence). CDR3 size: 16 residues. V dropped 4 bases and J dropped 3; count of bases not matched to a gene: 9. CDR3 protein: CASSGTGVGYTGELFF. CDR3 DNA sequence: TGTGCCAGCAGCGGTACAGGGGTTGGTTACACCGGGGAGCTGTTTTTT.

The CDR3 DNA reads as TGTGCCAGCAGAACTAGCGGGAGTGTCTACAATGAGCAGTTCTTC. Its translation: CASRTSGSVYNEQFF. The chain carries TRBV7-6 and TRBJ2-1, with TRBD2 matching over 11 bases. Unmatched junction bases numbered 4, after V lost 6 bases and J lost 3 bases. This CDR3 is 15 amino acids long. Per germline, CDR1 SGHVS and CDR2 FNYEAQ.

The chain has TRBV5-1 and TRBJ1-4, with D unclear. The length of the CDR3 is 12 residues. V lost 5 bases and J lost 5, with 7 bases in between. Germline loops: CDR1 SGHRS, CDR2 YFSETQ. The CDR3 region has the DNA TGCGCCAGCAGGTTCCAAAATGAAAAACTGTTTTTT. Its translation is CASRFQNEKLFF.

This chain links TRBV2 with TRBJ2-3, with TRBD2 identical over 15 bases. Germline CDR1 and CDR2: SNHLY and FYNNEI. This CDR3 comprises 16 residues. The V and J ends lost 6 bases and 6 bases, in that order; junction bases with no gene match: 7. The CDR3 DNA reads TGTGCCAGCAGAGCCGGACTAGCGGGGGGGCCGGATACGCAGTATTTT. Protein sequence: CASRAGLAGGPDTQYF.

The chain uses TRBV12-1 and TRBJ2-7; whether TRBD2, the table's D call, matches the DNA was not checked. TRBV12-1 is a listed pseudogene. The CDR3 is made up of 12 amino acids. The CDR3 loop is CASEERRGEQYF. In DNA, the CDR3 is TGTGCCAGCGAGGAAAGGCGAGGGGAGCAGTACTTC.

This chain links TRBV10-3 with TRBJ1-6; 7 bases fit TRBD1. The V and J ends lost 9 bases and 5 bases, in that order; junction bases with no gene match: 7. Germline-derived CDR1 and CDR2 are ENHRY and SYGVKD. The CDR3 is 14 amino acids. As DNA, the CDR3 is TGTGCCATAAGGTTAGGACAGGATAATTCACCCCTCCACTTT. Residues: CAIRLGQDNSPLHF.

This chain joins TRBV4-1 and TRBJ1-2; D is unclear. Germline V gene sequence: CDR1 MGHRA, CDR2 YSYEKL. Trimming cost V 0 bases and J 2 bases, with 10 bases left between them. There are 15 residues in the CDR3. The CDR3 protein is CASSQEKTFNYGYTF. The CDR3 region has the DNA TGCGCCAGCAGCCAAGAAAAGACATTCAACTATGGCTACACCTTC.

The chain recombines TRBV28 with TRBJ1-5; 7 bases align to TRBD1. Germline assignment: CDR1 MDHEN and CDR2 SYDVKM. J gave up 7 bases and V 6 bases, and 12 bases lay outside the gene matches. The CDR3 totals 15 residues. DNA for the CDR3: TGTGCCAGCAGCTACAGGGGAACCGGGGGCCAGCCCCAGCATTTT. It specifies CASSYRGTGGQPQHF.